One TCR beta chain is described in this entry. Its antigen is unidentified. Germline CDR1 reads SGHTS; CDR2 reads YDEGEE. The V and J ends lost 4 bases and 1 base, in that order; junction bases with no gene match: 10. The CDR3 has 16 residues. Profiled with immunoSEQ multiplex PCR; TCRdb holds only in-frame clones, not every one. The sample includes around 160,000 clones, 85% to 95% seen only once; the top ten take just over 5%. These data belong to a study of T cell responses to AZD1222 COVID-19 vaccine. General observations from the study: Reportedly, close to half of spike-specific TCRs are directed against unmutated variant regions. The study found Spike-specific TCR breadth and depth rose after two AZD1222 doses. In a largely white British group with more females than males, clonal diversity was possibly underestimated.

The sequence was collected from an adult who received the AZD1222 COVID-19 vaccine. The rearrangement uses TRBV5-8 and TRBJ1-1; 7 nucleotides match TRBD1. The sample in question was peripheral blood, obtained 28 days after the second AZD1222 dose. CDR3 sequence reads: CASSPVKQGKNTEAFF. In nucleotides, the CDR3 is TGTGCCAGCAGCCCGGTTAAACAGGGGAAGAACACTGAAGCTTTCTTT.